A selection of T cell receptor beta chains follows, all from one sample in a study of blood T cell repertoires in COVID-19. Clones were read by immunoSEQ multiplex PCR, and TCRdb kept only the in-frame ones, dropping some. Of under 300,000 clones listed, about 80% are singletons. Sequenced input: peripheral blood. The receptors come from a woman older than 75 with active or convalescent COVID-19. CDR3s include the opening cysteine and the closing phenylalanine or tryptophan. The D gene is left open where the match is weak. Only some rows state a clone size, as once, few, many or a class for expanded clones.

v_gene	abundance	j_gene	d_gene	CDR3aa	CDR3nt
TRBV6-5	NA	TRBJ1-5	TRBD1	CASSPHTGGGQPQHF	TGTGCCAGCAGTCCTCATACAGGGGGAGGCCAGCCCCAGCATTTT
TRBV19	few	TRBJ1-6	NA	CASSRGGLGSPLHF	TGTGCCAGTAGTCGGGGGGGATTGGGGTCACCCCTCCACTTT
TRBV28	once	TRBJ2-1	NA	CASRGAGDDNEQFF	TGTGCCAGCAGGGGGGCCGGGGATGACAATGAGCAGTTCTTC
TRBV27	NA	TRBJ2-7	TRBD1	CASKPVTGAYEQYF	TGTGCCAGCAAACCCGTGACAGGGGCGTACGAGCAGTACTTC
TRBV5-6	NA	TRBJ2-7	NA	CASSFGQGTYEQYF	TGTGCCAGCAGCTTTGGTCAGGGAACCTACGAGCAGTACTTC
TRBV7-9	NA	TRBJ1-2	NA	CASSSTTVGFSVGYTF	TGTGCCAGCAGCTCCACTACGGTTGGATTCTCGGTGGGCTACACCTTC
TRBV27	NA	TRBJ1-4	NA	CASSFSVSGLRNEKLFF	TGTGCCAGCAGTTTTTCGGTGTCCGGCCTCAGGAACGAAAAACTGTTTTTT
TRBV19	NA	TRBJ2-7	NA	CASSTGSPTYEQYF	TGTGCCAGTAGTACAGGTTCTCCAACCTACGAGCAGTACTTC
TRBV10-3	few	TRBJ1-2	NA	CAISESLQTDSDGYTF	TGTGCCATCAGTGAGTCGCTTCAGACAGACTCGGATGGCTACACCTTC
TRBV7-8	NA	TRBJ1-2	NA	CASSLTRASDGYTF	TGTGCCAGCAGCTTAACGAGGGCATCGGATGGCTACACCTTC
TRBV25-1	NA	TRBJ1-1	NA	CASSELGGMNTEAFF	TGTGCCAGCAGTGAATTGGGGGGGATGAACACTGAAGCTTTCTTT
TRBV5-1	few	TRBJ1-2	TRBD1	CASSLDGTAYGYTF	TGCGCCAGCAGCTTGGATGGGACAGCCTATGGCTACACCTTC
TRBV12-3/TRBV12-4	NA	TRBJ2-3	NA	CASEGPGTDTQYF	TGTGCCAGCGAGGGCCCAGGCACAGATACGCAGTATTTT
TRBV29-1	once	TRBJ1-4	NA	CSVGGVANEKLFF	TGCAGCGTTGGGGGGGTAGCTAATGAAAAACTGTTTTTT
TRBV25-1	NA	TRBJ2-3	TRBD2	CASRTSGDGTQYF	TGTGCCAGCAGAACTAGCGGGGATGGTACGCAGTATTTT
TRBV9	NA	TRBJ1-1	TRBD1	CASSRRTGPTEAFF	TGTGCCAGCAGCCGTCGGACAGGGCCCACTGAAGCTTTCTTT
TRBV11-2	NA	TRBJ2-1	TRBD2	CASRVAGGGTGNNEQFF	TGTGCCAGCAGGGTAGCGGGAGGGGGTACAGGAAACAATGAGCAGTTCTTC